This T cell receptor (beta chain) was captured in a study of TIL therapy for anti-PD-1-resistant metastatic lung cancer. Sequencing used immunoSEQ v3. Here immunoSEQ multiplex PCR was the method, and the copy in TCRdb shows in-frame clones only, minus some. The sample consists of under 70,000 clones, more than 75% of them appearing once. The time point denotes: pre-treatment sample, taken before nivolumab and TIL therapy. The CDR3 consists of 12 residues. V lost 6 bases and J lost 4, with 12 bases in between. Germline V gene lookup returns CDR1 SQVTM and CDR2 ANQGSEA. This sequence originates from a person between 30 and 80 years old with non-small cell lung cancer. The chain has TRBV29-1 and TRBJ2-5; D may correspond to TRBD1 or TRBD2 (6 bases each). The sample here was blood, taken at baseline. This chain's CDR3 is CSVVQGGETQYF. Here the CDR3 DNA reads TGCAGCGTGGTACAGGGAGGAGAGACCCAGTACTTC. Variable domain in full (rest from reference TRBV29-1 and TRBJ2-5): SAVISQKPSRDICQRGTSLTIQCQVDSQVTMMFWYRQQPGQSLTLIATANQGSEATYESGFVIDKFPISRPNLTFSTLTVSNMSPEDSSIYLCSVVQGGETQYFGPGTRLLVL.